This T cell receptor beta chain came from a study of sequential checkpoint blockade in melanoma. The treatment was: randomized to nivolumab then ipilimumab (arm A) or the reverse (arm B). Deletions cut 0 bases from V and 1 base from J, with 10 bases between. This CDR3 has 15 amino acids. Per germline, CDR1 SGHRS and CDR2 YFSETQ. Assay used: immunoSEQ multiplex PCR; TCRdb lists only in-frame clones, some missing. This table holds about 18,000 clones, roughly two thirds found once. Specimen: CD8+ T cells sorted from blood (inferred from file names), collected from a patient given nivolumab and ipilimumab in sequence. This clonotype originated in a human donor with melanoma. This chain links TRBV5-1 with TRBJ1-2; D possibly corresponds to TRBD1 (5 bases). DNA of the CDR3: TGCGCCAGCAGCTTGGGTGGACAACTTAACTATGGCTACACCTTC. Residues: CASSLGGQLNYGYTF. The full variable domain, rest sourced from reference TRBV5-1 and TRBJ1-2, is KAGVTQTPRYLIKTRGQQVTLSCSPISGHRSVSWYQQTPGQGLQFLFEYFSETQRNKGNFPGRFSGRQFSNSRSEMNVSTLELGDSALYLCASSLGGQLNYGYTFGSGTRLTVV.